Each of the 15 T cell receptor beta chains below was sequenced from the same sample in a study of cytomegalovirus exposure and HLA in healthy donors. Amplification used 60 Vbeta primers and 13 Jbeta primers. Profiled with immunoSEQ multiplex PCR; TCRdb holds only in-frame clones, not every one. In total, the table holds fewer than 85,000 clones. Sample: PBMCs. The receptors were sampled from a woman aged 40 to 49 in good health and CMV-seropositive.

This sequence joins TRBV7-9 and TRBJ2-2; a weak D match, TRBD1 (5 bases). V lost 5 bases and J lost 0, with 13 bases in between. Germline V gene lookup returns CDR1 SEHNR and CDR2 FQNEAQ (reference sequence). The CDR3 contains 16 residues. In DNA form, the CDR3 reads TGTGCCAGCAGCACGACGTTGACAGCGAACACCGGGGAGCTGTTTTTT. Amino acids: CASSTTLTANTGELFF. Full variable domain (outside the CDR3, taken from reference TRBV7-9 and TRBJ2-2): DTGVSQNPRHKITKRGQNVTFRCDPISEHNRLYWYRQTLGQGPEFLTYFQNEAQLEKSRLLSDRFSAERPKGSFSTLEIQRTEQGDSAMYLCASSTTLTANTGELFFGEGSRLTVL.

Here the CDR3 DNA reads TGTGCCAGCAGTGTCAGGGGTACCGAGCAGTACTTC. Its translation is CASSVRGTEQYF. J is TRBJ2-7 and V is TRBV25-1; D perhaps matches TRBD1 (6 bases). The length of the CDR3 is 12 residues. The V gene's germline CDR1 is MGHDK and CDR2 SYGVNS. Trimming shortened V by 4 bases and J by 6 bases, and 10 bases separated the two germline ends.

CDR3 in amino acids: CASKSAGWTEAFF. For the CDR3, the DNA is TGTGCCAGTAAGTCTGCAGGGTGGACTGAAGCTTTCTTT. This sequence joins TRBV19 and TRBJ1-1; TRBD1 might be the D (5 bases). Trimming stripped 7 bases from V and 5 bases from J, with 14 bases between. This CDR3 has 13 residues. From germline, CDR1 is LNHDA and CDR2 SQIVND (reference sequence).

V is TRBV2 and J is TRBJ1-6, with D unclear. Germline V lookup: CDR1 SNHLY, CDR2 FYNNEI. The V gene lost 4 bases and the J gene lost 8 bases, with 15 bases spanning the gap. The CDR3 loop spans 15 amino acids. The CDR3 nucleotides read TGTGCCAGCAGTGTTAACACCGGGAGGGATTCACCCCTCCACTTT. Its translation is CASSVNTGRDSPLHF.

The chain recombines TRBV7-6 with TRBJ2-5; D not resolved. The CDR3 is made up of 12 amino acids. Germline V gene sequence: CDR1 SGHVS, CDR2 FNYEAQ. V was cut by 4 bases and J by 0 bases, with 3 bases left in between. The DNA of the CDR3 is TGTGCCAGCAGCTCGTACCAAGAGACCCAGTACTTC. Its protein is CASSSYQETQYF.

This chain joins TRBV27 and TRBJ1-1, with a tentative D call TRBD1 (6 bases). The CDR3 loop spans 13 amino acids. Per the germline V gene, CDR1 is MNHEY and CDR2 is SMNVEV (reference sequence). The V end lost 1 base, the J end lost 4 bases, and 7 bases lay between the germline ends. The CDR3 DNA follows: TGTGCCAGCAGTTTATACAGGGTCACTGAAGCTTTCTTT. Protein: CASSLYRVTEAFF.

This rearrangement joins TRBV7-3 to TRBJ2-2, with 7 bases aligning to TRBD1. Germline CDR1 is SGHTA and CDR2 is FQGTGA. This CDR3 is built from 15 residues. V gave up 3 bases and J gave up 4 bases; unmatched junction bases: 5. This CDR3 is CASSLVPGGTGELFF. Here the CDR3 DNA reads TGTGCCAGCAGCTTGGTGCCAGGGGGCACCGGGGAGCTGTTTTTT.

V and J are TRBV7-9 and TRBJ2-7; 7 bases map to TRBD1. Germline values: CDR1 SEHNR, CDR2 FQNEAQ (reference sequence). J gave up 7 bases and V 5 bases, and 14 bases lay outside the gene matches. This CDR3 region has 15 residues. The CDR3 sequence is CASSLSTGSDREQYF. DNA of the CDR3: TGTGCCAGCAGCCTATCGACAGGGTCTGATAGAGAGCAGTACTTC.

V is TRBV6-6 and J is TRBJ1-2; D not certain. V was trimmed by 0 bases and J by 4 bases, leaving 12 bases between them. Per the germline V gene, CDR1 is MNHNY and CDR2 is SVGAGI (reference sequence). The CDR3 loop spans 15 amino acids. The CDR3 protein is CASSYSSGPSYGYTF. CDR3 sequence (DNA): TGTGCCAGCAGTTACTCGAGTGGGCCGAGCTATGGCTACACCTTC.

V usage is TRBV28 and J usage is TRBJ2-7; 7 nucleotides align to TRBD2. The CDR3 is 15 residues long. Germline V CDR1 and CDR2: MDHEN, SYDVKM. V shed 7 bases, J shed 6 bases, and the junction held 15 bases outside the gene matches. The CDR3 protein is CASTPLGGGFGEQYF. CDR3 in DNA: TGTGCCAGCACCCCTCTGGGGGGGGGATTCGGCGAGCAGTACTTC. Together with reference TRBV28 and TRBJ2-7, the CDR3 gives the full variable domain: DVKVTQSSRYLVKRTGEKVFLECVQDMDHENMFWYRQDPGLGLRLIYFSYDVKMKEKGDIPEGYSVSREKKERFSLILESASTNQTSMYLCASTPLGGGFGEQYFGPGTRLTVT.

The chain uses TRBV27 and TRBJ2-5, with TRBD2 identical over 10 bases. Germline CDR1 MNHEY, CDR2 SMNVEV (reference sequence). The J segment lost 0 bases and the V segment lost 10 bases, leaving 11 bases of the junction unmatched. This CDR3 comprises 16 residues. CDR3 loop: CATRLRLAGYQETQYF. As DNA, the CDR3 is TGTGCCACCCGTCTTAGACTAGCGGGTTACCAAGAGACCCAGTACTTC.

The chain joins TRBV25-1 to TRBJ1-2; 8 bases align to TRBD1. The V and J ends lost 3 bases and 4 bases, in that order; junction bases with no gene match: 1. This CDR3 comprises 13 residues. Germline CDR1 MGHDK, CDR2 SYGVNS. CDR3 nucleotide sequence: TGTGCCAGCAGTGAGGACAGGGCCTATGGCTACACCTTC. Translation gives CASSEDRAYGYTF.

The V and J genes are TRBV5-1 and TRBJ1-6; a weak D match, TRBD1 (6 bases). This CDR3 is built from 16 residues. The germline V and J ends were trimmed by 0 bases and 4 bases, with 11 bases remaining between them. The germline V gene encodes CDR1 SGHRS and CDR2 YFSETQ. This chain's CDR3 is CASSLAGTKYNSPLHF. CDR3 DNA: TGCGCCAGCAGCTTGGCCGGGACAAAATATAATTCACCCCTCCACTTT.

This chain's CDR3 is CASSDTSGRGGTDTQYF. The CDR3 coding sequence is TGTGCCAGCAGCGATACTAGCGGGAGAGGGGGCACAGATACGCAGTATTTT. The chain uses TRBV7-9 and TRBJ2-3; the match to TRBD2 covers 11 bases. Germline V gives CDR1 SEHNR, CDR2 FQNEAQ (reference sequence). Losses at the gene ends were 5 bases for V and 1 base for J; bases not matched to a gene: 8. The CDR3 is made up of 17 amino acids.

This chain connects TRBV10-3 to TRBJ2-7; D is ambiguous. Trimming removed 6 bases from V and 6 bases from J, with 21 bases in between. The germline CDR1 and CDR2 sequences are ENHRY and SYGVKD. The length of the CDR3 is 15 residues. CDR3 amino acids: CAISPLKERVAEQYF. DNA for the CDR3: TGTGCCATCAGCCCCTTAAAGGAGAGAGTGGCCGAGCAGTACTTC.